Below are 4 T cell receptor beta chains sequenced from a single sample in a study of T-cell memory formation after mild COVID-19 (dated by TCRdb to the early 2020s). Library method: 5' RACE. The reads were generated on an Illumina NovaSeq 6000. The public reads were run again by TCRdb, first through fastp at Q25 and then through MiXCR, and only productive beta chains were kept. Rows are combined by CDR3 protein, so each entry shows the most common genes and DNA. The sample yields hundreds of thousands of distinct CDR3 sequences; 25% were counted once. Clones ranked in the top ten supply approximately 13% of the sample. Material for sequencing was PBMCs or a T cell subset sorted from them (not recorded which). The receptors were gathered from an adult woman who had mild COVID-19 (a few samples of this study predate the infection). The sample titles of this study are shuffled in the database, so cell type and time point are left out; the donor was told from shared clones.

In this sample, this clonotype turned up a few times. The rearrangement uses TRBV5-4 and TRBJ2-7; 8 nucleotides match TRBD1. CDR1 and CDR2 (germline): SGHNT, YYREEE (reference sequence). With 0 bases clipped from V and 6 bases from J, the junction kept 5 bases outside the gene matches. The CDR3 covers 14 residues. In nucleotides, the CDR3 is TGTGCCAGCAGCTTGGAACAGGGGGTTGGCGAGCAGTACTTC. Translation: CASSLEQGVGEQYF.

This chain joins TRBV4-2 and TRBJ2-7; D possibly matches TRBD1 or TRBD2 (6 bases each). The V and J ends lost 5 bases and 2 bases respectively, with 19 bases between them. Per germline, CDR1 LGHNA and CDR2 YNFKEQ. The CDR3 consists of 16 residues. CDR3 region: CASSETRDTAPYEQYF. For the CDR3, the DNA is TGTGCCAGCAGCGAAACGCGGGACACAGCCCCCTACGAGCAGTACTTC.

This chain links TRBV4-2 with TRBJ2-1, with 11 bases identical to TRBD2. CDR1 is LGHNA and CDR2 is YNFKEQ in the germline V gene. This CDR3 has 15 residues. The V and J ends lost 2 bases and 7 bases, in that order; junction bases with no gene match: 4. The CDR3 spells CASSQQGTSGNEQFF. Here the CDR3 DNA reads TGTGCCAGCAGCCAACAAGGGACTAGCGGAAATGAGCAGTTCTTC.

This clonotype has only a few counts. This chain connects TRBV3-1 to TRBJ2-4; either TRBD1 or TRBD2 may fit D (6 bases each). CDR1 and CDR2 from the germline V gene are LGHDT and YNNKEL (reference sequence). The CDR3 contains 14 residues. Trimming cost V 6 bases and J 10 bases, with 19 bases left between them. CDR3 nucleotides: TGTGCCAGCAGTCCCTCGGAGGGAAGGGGGATTCAGTACTTC. Translating gives CASSPSEGRGIQYF.